Following are 28 T cell receptor beta chains from one sample sequenced in a study of memory CD8 T cells in hepatitis C reinfection. Time point noted: late/post reinfection, 12 to 24 weeks after detection. The sorted cells went straight to TCR sequencing with no prior in vitro expansion. Using immunoSEQ multiplex PCR, the repertoire was profiled, and TCRdb retains in-frame clones only, with some absent. This table holds about 50,000 clones, about 88% found once. Sequenced: naive CD8+ T cells sorted from blood. Receptors originate from a man between 18 and 35 years old with hepatitis C virus infection.

This chain joins TRBV2 and TRBJ2-7; D remains unclear. CDR1 SNHLY and CDR2 FYNNEI come from the germline V gene. Between the trimmed V and J ends, which lost 4 bases and 0 bases, there was a span of 10 bases. This CDR3 spans 14 amino acids. As DNA, the CDR3 is TGTGCCAGCAGTGGGGCGCAACGCTCCTACGAGCAGTACGTC. Protein sequence: CASSGAQRSYEQYV.

With respect to this clone: A junction boundary mismatches the germline segment, possibly from a read error. Other DNA sequences of this sample code for an identical CDR3. The chain has TRBV5-1 and TRBJ2-3; D perhaps matches TRBD2 (6 bases). CDR3 length equals 15 residues. The germline V gene encodes CDR1 SGHRS and CDR2 YFSETQ. CDR3: CASTEAGSSTDTQYF. CDR3 sequence (DNA): TGCGCCAGCACCGAGGCGGGGTCGAGCACGGATACGCAGTATTTT.

This clone was counted a single time. The V and J genes are TRBV2 and TRBJ2-7, with D tentatively TRBD1 (5 bases). V was pared by 5 bases and J by 7 bases, with 15 bases between. The CDR3 has 13 amino acids. Germline V gene lookup returns CDR1 SNHLY and CDR2 FYNNEI. Here the CDR3 reads CASSPDTSEEQYF. Here the CDR3 DNA reads TGTGCCAGCAGTCCGGACACGTCCGAAGAGCAGTACTTC.

V gene TRBV5-1 combines with J gene TRBJ2-2; 10 bases are a match to TRBD1. V dropped 2 bases and J dropped 6; count of bases not matched to a gene: 1. The CDR3 spans 14 residues. The germline CDR1 and CDR2 sequences are SGHRS and YFSETQ. CDR3 residues: CASSFGQGAGELFF. CDR3 sequence (DNA): TGCGCCAGCAGCTTCGGACAGGGGGCCGGGGAGCTGTTTTTT.

The genes are TRBV13 and TRBJ2-3; TRBD1 agrees at 8 bases. Germline assignment: CDR1 PRHDT and CDR2 FYEKMQ (reference sequence). The CDR3 sequence is 14 residues long. V was clipped by 4 bases and J by 2 bases; unmatched bases: 2. CDR3 loop: CASSWGQDTDTQYF. The CDR3 DNA is TGTGCCAGCAGCTGGGGACAGGACACAGATACGCAGTATTTT.

Turning to this clone: This CDR3 is also generated by other DNA sequences in the sample. V is TRBV2 and J is TRBJ2-3; TRBD2 aligns across 10 bases. Germline V gene sequence: CDR1 SNHLY, CDR2 FYNNEI. With V trimmed by 9 bases and J by 0 bases, 12 bases remained unmatched. The CDR3 spans 17 residues. CDR3 nucleotide sequence: TGTGCCAGAACGGGGCTAGCGGGGGACCCTAGCACAGATACGCAGTATTTT. As protein: CARTGLAGDPSTDTQYF. Drawing the rest from reference TRBV2 and TRBJ2-3, the complete variable domain is EPEVTQTPSHQVTQMGQEVILRCVPISNHLYFYWYRQILGQKVEFLVSFYNNEISEKSEIFDDQFSVERPDGSNFTLKIRSTKLEDSAMYFCARTGLAGDPSTDTQYFGPGTRLTVL.

This chain uses TRBV2 with TRBJ1-5; no definite D call. Trimming removed 3 bases at V and 1 base at J, with 16 bases between. There are 17 residues in the CDR3. Per germline, CDR1 SNHLY and CDR2 FYNNEI. CDR3 region: CASSEGGSRTSNQPQHF. For the CDR3, the DNA is TGTGCCAGCAGTGAGGGAGGATCTCGAACGAGCAATCAGCCCCAGCATTTT.

V and J are TRBV5-1 and TRBJ2-5; 9 bases are a match to TRBD1. This CDR3 has 15 residues. CDR1 is SGHRS, CDR2 YFSETQ, per germline. After removal of 6 bases from V and 5 bases from J, the junction contained 11 bases not matched to a gene. The CDR3 spells CASTHWGGTGETQYF. CDR3 coding DNA: TGCGCCAGCACCCACTGGGGCGGGACAGGGGAGACCCAGTACTTC. Supplemented by reference TRBV5-1 and TRBJ2-5, the full variable domain reads KAGVTQTPRYLIKTRGQQVTLSCSPISGHRSVSWYQQTPGQGLQFLFEYFSETQRNKGNFPGRFSGRQFSNSRSEMNVSTLELGDSALYLCASTHWGGTGETQYFGPGTRLLVL.

This chain links TRBV25-1 with TRBJ2-2; TRBD1 matches at 7 bases. Trimming took 3 bases from V and 7 from J; bases not matched to a gene: 8. CDR1 MGHDK and CDR2 SYGVNS come from the germline V gene. The CDR3 has 15 residues. The CDR3 DNA follows: TGTGCCAGCAGTGATCAGGACAGGCCCAGCGGGGAGCTGTTTTTT. Residues: CASSDQDRPSGELFF.

The chain combines TRBV7-8 with TRBJ2-3; possibly TRBD1 for D (5 bases). There are 13 residues in the CDR3. Between the trimmed V and J ends, which lost 6 bases and 0 bases, there was a span of 7 bases. Germline V CDR1 and CDR2: SGHVS, FQNEAQ. CDR3 protein: CASRTASTDTQYF. CDR3 DNA: TGTGCCAGCAGGACAGCTAGCACAGATACGCAGTATTTT. Full variable domain (rest looked up from reference TRBV7-8 and TRBJ2-3): GAGVSQSPRYKVAKRGQDVALRCDPISGHVSLFWYQQALGQGPEFLTYFQNEAQLDKSGLPSDRFFAERPEGSVSTLKIQRTQQEDSAVYLCASRTASTDTQYFGPGTRLTVL.

A word on this clone: At one boundary the junction diverges from the germline segment, which might be a read error. Within the sample, other DNA sequences also encode this same CDR3. This rearrangement joins TRBV28 to TRBJ2-3, with D possibly being TRBD1 (6 bases). The germline V gene encodes CDR1 MDHEN and CDR2 SYDVKM. This CDR3 has 13 residues. CDR3 amino acids: CASRGDAPAAQYF. The CDR3 bases are TGTGCTAGCAGGGGTGACGCCCCGGCGGCGCAGTATTTT.

The chain has TRBV18 and TRBJ2-1; no firm D call. Germline V gene lookup returns CDR1 KGHSH and CDR2 LQKENI. V lost 5 bases and J lost 0, with 5 bases in between. This CDR3 contains 13 residues. CDR3 region: CASSAISYNEQFF. The CDR3 coding sequence is TGTGCCAGCTCAGCTATCTCCTACAATGAGCAGTTCTTC.

This chain connects TRBV4-1 to TRBJ2-4; TRBD2 agrees at 11 bases. The CDR3 loop spans 15 amino acids. From germline, CDR1 is MGHRA and CDR2 YSYEKL. V shed 4 bases and J 6 bases; nucleotides not matched to a gene: 5. This CDR3 reads CASSPLTSGRNIQYF. In DNA form, the CDR3 reads TGCGCCAGCAGCCCCTTAACTAGCGGGAGAAACATTCAGTACTTC.

This clone has just a few counts. The chain employs TRBV5-8 and TRBJ1-1; no clear D gene. From germline, CDR1 is SGHTS and CDR2 YDEGEE. The CDR3 sequence is 14 residues long. V was shortened by 4 bases and J by 3 bases, with 13 bases between the two germline ends. The CDR3 bases are TGTGCCAGCAGCCCCGACGGGGTGGACACTGAAGCTTTCTTT. Its translation is CASSPDGVDTEAFF.

In regard to this clone: The junction and the germline gene differ at one end; a read error may be behind it. V usage is TRBV7-2 and J usage is TRBJ1-4, with a possible D match to TRBD1 (5 bases). The length of the CDR3 is 15 residues. The germline V gene encodes CDR1 SGHTA and CDR2 FQGNSA. The CDR3, as DNA: TGTGCCAGCAGTTTAGGCATGGCAGGGAATGAAAAACTGTTTTTT. This translates into CASSLGMAGNEKLFF.

The V gene is TRBV7-9, the J gene TRBJ2-3; TRBD2 aligns across 8 bases. Germline values: CDR1 SEHNR, CDR2 FQNEAQ (reference sequence). The CDR3 runs 15 residues. Germline trimming cut 4 bases from V and 1 base from J; bases unmatched to any gene: 4. As DNA, the CDR3 is TGTGCCAGCAGCTCCCCGACTAGCGGCACAGATACGCAGTATTTT. The encoded protein is CASSSPTSGTDTQYF.

The chain is built from TRBV6-5 and TRBJ1-2; D perhaps matches TRBD1 (5 bases). Germline V gene data show CDR1 as MNHEY and CDR2 as SVGAGI. V lost 5 bases and J 4 bases, leaving 11 bases between the germline ends. The CDR3 spans 13 residues. The CDR3 loop reads CASSESGIYGYTF. CDR3 DNA: TGTGCCAGCAGTGAATCAGGGATCTATGGCTACACCTTC.

The gene calls are TRBV19 and TRBJ1-6; no definite D call. Germline CDR1 and CDR2: LNHDA and SQIVND (reference sequence). The CDR3 runs to 15 residues. V was cut by 6 bases and J by 9 bases, with 18 bases left in between. Here the CDR3 reads CASSPGVRGGSPLHF. The CDR3 bases are TGTGCCAGTAGCCCCGGAGTCCGGGGTGGTTCACCCCTCCACTTT. The whole variable domain, remainder taken from reference TRBV19 and TRBJ1-6, is DGGITQSPKYLFRKEGQNVTLSCEQNLNHDAMYWYRQDPGQGLRLIYYSQIVNDFQKGDIAEGYSVSREKKESFPLTVTSAQKNPTAFYLCASSPGVRGGSPLHFGNGTRLTVT.

The J gene is TRBJ1-1, the V gene TRBV11-2; tentatively, D is TRBD1 (5 bases). The germline V gene encodes CDR1 SGHAT and CDR2 FQNNGV. The CDR3 totals 16 residues. Trimming cost V 5 bases and J 7 bases, with 23 bases left between them. This CDR3 reads CASSRPEGPGVNEAFF. The CDR3 DNA reads as TGTGCCAGCAGCCGGCCGGAGGGACCGGGGGTTAATGAAGCTTTCTTT. Full variable domain (remainder filled in from reference TRBV11-2 and TRBJ1-1): EAGVAQSPRYKIIEKRQSVAFWCNPISGHATLYWYQQILGQGPKLLIQFQNNGVVDDSQLPKDRFSAERLKGVDSTLKIQPAKLEDSAVYLCASSRPEGPGVNEAFFGQGTRLTVV.

This chain joins TRBV27 and TRBJ2-5; 13 bases agree with TRBD2. After removal of 2 bases from V and 4 bases from J, the junction contained 1 base not matched to a gene. Germline V gene lookup returns CDR1 MNHEY and CDR2 SMNVEV (reference sequence). The CDR3 totals 15 residues. CDR3 sequence (DNA): TGTGCCAGCAGTTTAGGACTAGCGGGGGTAGAGACCCAGTACTTC. Translating it yields CASSLGLAGVETQYF.

The chain uses TRBV7-2 and TRBJ2-2; 12 bases fit TRBD2. Unmatched junction bases numbered 4, after V lost 3 bases and J lost 5 bases. CDR3 length: 16 residues. Per germline, CDR1 SGHTA and CDR2 FQGNSA. CDR3 in DNA: TGTGCCAGCAGCTTGGGGACTAGCGGGTATACCGGGGAGCTGTTTTTT. As protein: CASSLGTSGYTGELFF. Full variable domain (outside the CDR3, taken from reference TRBV7-2 and TRBJ2-2): GAGVSQSPSNKVTEKGKDVELRCDPISGHTALYWYRQSLGQGLEFLIYFQGNSAPDKSGLPSDRFSAERTGGSVSTLTIQRTQQEDSAVYLCASSLGTSGYTGELFFGEGSRLTVL.

The chain combines TRBV9 with TRBJ2-7; D not certain. The CDR3 is made up of 14 amino acids. The germline V gene has CDR1 SGDLS and CDR2 YYNGEE. Trimming took off 0 bases at V and 3 bases at J, with 10 bases between the two ends. The CDR3 bases are TGTGCCAGCAGCGTAGAAGCCGCTGACTACGAGCAGTACTTC. Protein product: CASSVEAADYEQYF.

The chain has TRBV20-1 and TRBJ2-7; unclear D gene. Per germline, CDR1 DFQATT and CDR2 SNEGSKA (reference sequence). CDR3 size: 9 residues. Trimming shortened V by 3 bases and J by 5 bases, and 2 bases separated the two germline ends. As DNA, the CDR3 is TGCAGTGCTAGCGACGAGCAGTACTTC. It specifies CSASDEQYF.

This chain connects TRBV5-1 to TRBJ2-5; TRBD2 agrees at 10 bases. From germline, CDR1 is SGHRS and CDR2 YFSETQ. The CDR3 spans 17 residues. Trimming at V came to 0 bases and at J to 4 bases, leaving 9 bases not matched to a gene. The chain's CDR3 is CASSLGLAGALGETQYF. The DNA of the CDR3 is TGCGCCAGCAGCTTGGGCCTAGCGGGGGCCCTCGGAGAGACCCAGTACTTC.

In its sample, this clone was seen once. The V call is TRBV29-1, the J call TRBJ2-7; 7 positions match TRBD2. With 7 bases clipped from V and 5 bases from J, the junction kept 8 bases outside the gene matches. Germline CDR1 reads SQVTM; CDR2 reads ANQGSEA. The CDR3 contains 12 residues. Written as DNA, the CDR3 is TGCAGCGGGGAGGGACTTAGCCACGAGCAGTACTTC. Translating it yields CSGEGLSHEQYF.

Concerning this clone itself: This specimen includes other DNA sequences encoding the same CDR3. J is TRBJ2-4 and V is TRBV7-8; the match to TRBD1 covers 9 bases. V lost 5 bases, J lost 8 bases, and 10 bases stayed unmatched. Germline CDR1 is SGHVS and CDR2 is FQNEAQ. The CDR3 has 15 residues. The CDR3 here is CASSPNRGPSDIQYF. The DNA for the CDR3 is TGTGCCAGCAGCCCGAACAGGGGGCCCTCGGACATTCAGTACTTC.

V and J are TRBV14 and TRBJ2-3; TRBD2 aligns across 8 bases. CDR1 and CDR2 (germline): SGHDN, FVKESK. The CDR3 length is 16 residues. The V and J ends lost 4 bases and 3 bases, in that order; junction bases with no gene match: 9. CDR3 DNA: TGTGCCAGCAGCCGCGGAGCGGGAGAGGGGACAGATACGCAGTATTTT. Protein sequence: CASSRGAGEGTDTQYF.

The V and J genes are TRBV7-7 and TRBJ2-3; TRBD1 matches at 8 bases. Looked up from germline, CDR1 is SSHAT and CDR2 is FNYEAQ (reference sequence). V was clipped by 1 base and J by 4 bases; unmatched bases: 10. The CDR3 is 17 amino acids. The CDR3 loop reads CASSLGLDRDPADTQYF. CDR3 DNA sequence: TGTGCCAGCAGCTTAGGTTTGGACAGGGACCCTGCAGATACGCAGTATTTT.